This note documents a single T cell receptor (beta chain) sequence. Amplification yielded TCR beta CDR3 regions, with RNA transcripts as the source. An initial round of RT-PCR targeting the TCR CDR3 relied on the HTBI primer set. TCRdb ran MiXCR on the multiplex PCR reads and lists one entry per CDR3 protein. There are fewer than 200,000 distinct CDR3 sequences in the sample; 9.4% occur only once, and approximately 20% lies in the top ten. These data come from a study of T cells in Graves' hyperthyroidism and ophthalmopathy. The wider study: Staff took peripheral blood when the initial diagnosis was made, before any treatment began.

Orbital computed tomography, thyroid ultrasound, serum thyroxine and TRAb, and clinical symptoms together informed the diagnoses. The blood sample dates from first hyperthyroidism diagnosis, preceding any ophthalmopathy symptoms. PBMCs came from 9 to 10 ml fresh peripheral blood. The CDR3 has 16 amino acids. Germline V CDR1 and CDR2: SNHLY, FYNNEI. Trimming stripped 7 bases from V and 3 bases from J, with 20 bases between. The sample consisted of blood. The sequence was collected from a woman aged 18-29 years with Graves' hyperthyroidism that later progressed to Graves' ophthalmopathy. The chain carries TRBV2 and TRBJ2-3; weak D call: TRBD2 (7 bases). The CDR3 DNA sequence: TGTGCCAGCACTGGGGGGGGGGGGGCTAGAACAGATACGCAGTATTTT. It translates to CASTGGGGARTDTQYF.